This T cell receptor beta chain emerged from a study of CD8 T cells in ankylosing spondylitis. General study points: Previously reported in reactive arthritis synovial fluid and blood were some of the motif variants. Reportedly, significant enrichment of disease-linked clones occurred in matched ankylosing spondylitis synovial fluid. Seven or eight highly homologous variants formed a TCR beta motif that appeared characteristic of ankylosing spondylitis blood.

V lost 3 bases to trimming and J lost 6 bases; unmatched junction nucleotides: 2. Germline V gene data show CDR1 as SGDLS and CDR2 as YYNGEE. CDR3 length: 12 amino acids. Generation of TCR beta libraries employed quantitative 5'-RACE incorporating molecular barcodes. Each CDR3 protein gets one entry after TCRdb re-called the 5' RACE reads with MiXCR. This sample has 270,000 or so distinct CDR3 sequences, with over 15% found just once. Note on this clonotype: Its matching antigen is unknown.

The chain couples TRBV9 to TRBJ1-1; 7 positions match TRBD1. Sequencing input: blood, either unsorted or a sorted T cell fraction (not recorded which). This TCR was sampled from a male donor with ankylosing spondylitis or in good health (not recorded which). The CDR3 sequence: CASSATGAEAFF. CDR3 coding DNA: TGTGCCAGCAGCGCTACAGGGGCTGAAGCTTTCTTT.